This T cell receptor (beta chain) was sequenced in a study of early stage breast cancer tumors. Study context: About 80% of the 16 invasive tumors were ER+, PR+ and HER2-. Study-level points and caveats: Comparing each tissue with blood distinguished tumor from normal in most of the 16 patients. Chain pairing and CD4, CD8 or FOXP3 expression were not captured.

As to this clone: Antigen unknown.

V gave up 1 base and J gave up 7 bases; unmatched junction bases: 8. Germline loops: CDR1 SEHNR, CDR2 FQNEAQ (reference sequence). The CDR3 length is 15 residues. Data came from immunoSEQ multiplex PCR; TCRdb stores just in-frame clones and leaves some out. Of about 11,000 clones listed, about two thirds were seen once; the top ten hold roughly a fifth. This receptor was taken from a person between 35 and 49 years old with breast cancer. The genes are TRBV7-9 and TRBJ2-7, with 9 bases fitting TRBD2. Sequences were obtained from breast tumor tissue. The CDR3 sequence: CASSLGREGLKEQYF. The CDR3 DNA sequence: TGTGCCAGCAGCTTAGGGCGGGAGGGCCTTAAGGAGCAGTACTTC.